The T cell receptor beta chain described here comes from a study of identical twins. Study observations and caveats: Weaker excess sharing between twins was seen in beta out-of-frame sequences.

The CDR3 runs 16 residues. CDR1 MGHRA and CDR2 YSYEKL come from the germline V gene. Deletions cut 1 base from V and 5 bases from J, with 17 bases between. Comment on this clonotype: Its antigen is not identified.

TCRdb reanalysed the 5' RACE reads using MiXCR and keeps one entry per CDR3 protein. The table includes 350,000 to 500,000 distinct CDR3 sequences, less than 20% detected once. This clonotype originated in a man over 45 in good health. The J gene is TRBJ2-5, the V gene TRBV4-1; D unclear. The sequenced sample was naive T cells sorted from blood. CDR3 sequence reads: CASSQVLTLGRETQYF. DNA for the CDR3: TGCGCCAGCAGCCAAGTACTCACTTTGGGCCGGGAGACCCAGTACTTC.